The rows below give T cell receptor beta chains drawn from one sample of a study of blood T cell repertoires in COVID-19. Profiling relied on immunoSEQ multiplex PCR, and the TCRdb table lists in-frame clones only, not all of them. The sample shows around 110,000 clones, roughly four fifths of them seen only once. Sequencing was carried out using peripheral blood. Receptor source: a man aged 70-80 years with active or convalescent COVID-19. Both conserved end residues are part of each CDR3. D genes are given only for firm matches. Only part of the rows carry a size: once, few, many, or a class if the clone is expanded.

- | TRBJ2-1 | - | TRBV5-1 | TGCGCCAGCAGCTTGGGACTCAGCGATGAGCAGTTCTTC | CASSLGLSDEQFF
- | TRBJ2-7 | TRBD1 | TRBV11-3 | TGTGCCAGCAGTTCCCGGGACAGGGGATACGAGCAGTACTTC | CASSSRDRGYEQYF
- | TRBJ2-1 | - | TRBV28 | TGTGCCAGCAGCCCTCCCAGCGAGTACAATGAGCAGTTCTTC | CASSPPSEYNEQFF
- | TRBJ2-7 | - | TRBV6-5 | TGTGCCAGCTCCAAACAGCTGAGCTCCTACGAGCAGTACTTC | CASSKQLSSYEQYF
- | TRBJ1-2 | - | TRBV5-1 | TGCGCCAGCAGCCGCGGGGTGGCTGGATCTTTAAACAGCTATGGCTACACCTTC | CASSRGVAGSLNSYGYTF
- | TRBJ2-7 | - | TRBV5-1 | TGCGCCAGCAGCTTGGCCCTACAGGGTCCCTACGAGCAGTACTTC | CASSLALQGPYEQYF
- | TRBJ2-7 | TRBD1 | TRBV11-3 | TGTGCCAGCAGCCCCCGGACAGGAAACTACGAGCAGTACTTC | CASSPRTGNYEQYF
- | TRBJ2-7 | TRBD1 | TRBV10-3 | TGTGCCATCACCGCCGGACAGGGGGAGTACGAGCAGTACTTC | CAITAGQGEYEQYF
- | TRBJ2-2 | TRBD1 | TRBV2 | TGTGCCAGCAGTGAGGGGACAGGGCTGATCGGCGGGGAGCTGTTTTTT | CASSEGTGLIGGELFF
- | TRBJ1-3 | - | TRBV6-5 | TGTGCCAGCAGTTCCCCCCCCTCCTCCTCTGGAAACACCATATATTTT | CASSSPPSSSGNTIYF
- | TRBJ2-1 | - | TRBV20-1 | TGCAGTGGCGGGAAGAATGAGCAGTTCTTC | CSGGKNEQFF
once | TRBJ1-1 | - | TRBV5-1 | TGCGCCAGCAGCTACTCAGGGTTGGACACTGAAGCTTTCTTT | CASSYSGLDTEAFF
- | TRBJ2-1 | TRBD2 | TRBV5-1 | TGCGCCAGCAGCTTGGTGCCTAGCGGATTCAATGAGCAGTTCTTC | CASSLVPSGFNEQFF
once | TRBJ2-2 | TRBD1 | TRBV18 | TGTGCCAGCTCACCAAACAGGGGGCGTTCGGCCGGGGAGCTGTTTTTT | CASSPNRGRSAGELFF